This TCR beta chain was obtained from a study of blood T cell repertoires in COVID-19. Study details: Acute-phase and convalescent COVID-19 samples originated in the United States, Italy and Spain. T cells, B-cell-depleted T cells, or PBMCs provided the cDNA or gDNA that served as material.

Original methodology: Using reference gene primer amplification, nucleated cell counts were estimated. Assay used: immunoSEQ multiplex PCR; TCRdb lists only in-frame clones, some missing. V, J and clone size are taken as reported in that table, and D and trimming were inferred from the DNA itself. Here the sample spans about 160,000 clones, around four fifths being singletons. This CDR3 contains 12 residues. Germline assignment: CDR1 MDHEN and CDR2 SYDVKM. V shed 8 bases and J shed 8 bases, with 15 bases lying between them. In assigning cohorts, the study relied on participant-reported clinical history. The sample holds a few counts of this clone.

J is TRBJ1-2 and V is TRBV28; weak D call: TRBD1 (6 bases). This receptor was taken from a woman in her 50s who had recovered from COVID-19. The sample comprised PBMCs or T cells enriched from blood (not recorded which). CDR3 loop: CASAAGGAGYTF. Here the CDR3 DNA reads TGTGCCAGCGCGGCGGGGGGCGCAGGCTACACCTTC.